This T cell receptor (beta chain) is drawn from a study of CD8+CD57+ T cells in acquired aplastic anemia. Background on the study: DNA recovered from sorted CD4+ and CD8+ cells had a mean of around 3.2 ug. Study conclusions and caveats: The CD8+ Simpson's diversity of patients and controls was not significantly different.

With respect to this clonotype: The antigen is unknown. It may be a read error: a sequence one base away is much more abundant.

The CDR3 has 14 amino acids. Looked up from germline, CDR1 is SGHTA and CDR2 is FQGTGA. Trimming at V came to 6 bases and at J to 4 bases, leaving 2 bases not matched to a gene. Profiles of TCR beta VDJ and CDR3 were generated from a genomic DNA template. TCRdb ran MiXCR on the reads and lists one entry per CDR3 protein. The sample lists a few hundred thousand distinct CDR3 sequences, almost 35% seen once, with 1.1% in the top ten. The sequenced sample was sorted CD4+, CD8+, or CD8+CD57+ T cells (not recorded which) from PBMCs. This TCR derives from a human donor in good health, serving as a control. The chain couples TRBV7-3 to TRBJ2-3; the match to TRBD2 covers 12 bases. CDR3 sequence: CASSTSGGSDTQYF. DNA for the CDR3: TGTGCCAGCAGTACTAGCGGGGGGTCAGATACGCAGTATTTT.